The sequence of this T cell receptor (beta chain) was determined in a study of Ad26.COV2.S vaccination and SARS-CoV-2 variants. About the research overall: Donor participated within the Ad26.COV2.S arm of the COV1001 trial.

Germline V lookup: CDR1 SGHTA, CDR2 FQGTGA. Trimming cost V 2 bases and J 3 bases, with 8 bases left between them. The CDR3 is 13 residues long. This sample's treatment: over 15 received Ad26.COV2.S at low or high dose, single or two shots; a few received placebo; per-sample allocation not given. Day 63 following the first vaccine or placebo injection was when the samples were taken. The repertoire was sequenced with immunoSEQ multiplex PCR; TCRdb's copy has only in-frame clones and lacks some. The sample lists about 400,000 clones, around 82% occurring once. The sample holds one count of this clone. The rearrangement links TRBV7-3 to TRBJ2-7; D remains unclear. The sample here was peripheral blood, taken in a trial of Ad26.COV2.S vaccine versus placebo. This TCR came from a person between 18 and 65 years old who received the Ad26.COV2.S COVID-19 vaccine or a placebo. As DNA, the CDR3 is TGTGCCAGCAGCTTAGGGATGGGCTACGAGCAGTACTTC. It encodes CASSLGMGYEQYF.